Listed here is a single T cell receptor (beta chain). The data belong to a study of blood T cell repertoires in COVID-19. Study as a whole: COVID-19 samples from acute and convalescent phases originated in the United States, Italy and Spain. T cells, B-cell-depleted T cells, or PBMCs provided the cDNA or gDNA that served as material.

In the source study's methods: Reference gene primer amplification in the assay estimated nucleated cell counts. Assay used: immunoSEQ multiplex PCR; TCRdb lists only in-frame clones, some missing. V, J and clone size reflect that table, while D and trimming were determined from the DNA. The data show more than 55,000 clones, about 87% seen once. Germline lookup yields CDR1 SGHTA and CDR2 FQGNSA. The CDR3 length is 17 residues. V was pared by 1 base and J by 5 bases, with 7 bases of the junction left unmatched. Sequenced material: peripheral blood. This receptor was identified in a woman aged 65 to 85 with acute or convalescent COVID-19. The rearrangement links TRBV7-2 to TRBJ2-2, with 10 bases that match TRBD2. The CDR3 nucleotides are TGTGCCAGCAGCTTAGTAGCTAGCGGGAGTCTGACCGGGGAGCTGTTTTTT. This encodes CASSLVASGSLTGELFF.